This is a list of T cell receptor beta chains from one sample in a study of shared clonotypes between healthy human individuals. TCRdb keeps only in-frame clones here, not all; method: immunoSEQ multiplex PCR. The repertoire holds roughly 2 million clones, more than 90% seen once, with about 0.13% in the top ten. The sample was naive CD4+ T cells sorted from blood. The receptors were sampled from a man aged 18 to 29 in good health. CDR3s include the opening cysteine and the closing phenylalanine or tryptophan.

v_gene	j_gene	CDR3aa
TRBV7-2	TRBJ1-5	CASSLGQGGGQPQHF
TRBV20-1	TRBJ2-7	CSARVGYEQYF
TRBV2	TRBJ2-5	CASSEQSGAQETQYF
TRBV28	TRBJ1-5	CASSHRQGLEQPQHF
TRBV11-2	TRBJ2-7	CASSLEGVSRYEQYF
TRBV7-2	TRBJ2-1	CASSLWGANNEQFF
TRBV4-1	TRBJ1-6	CASSQDTGQGYSPLHF
TRBV30	TRBJ1-1	CAWSPRRNTEAFF
TRBV6-1	TRBJ2-1	CASSESGPGRQFF
TRBV2	TRBJ2-3	CASSTGTDTQYF
TRBV5-1	TRBJ1-6	CASSRGQNYNSPLHF
TRBV13	TRBJ2-5	CASSLRIGGAQETQYF
TRBV7-2	TRBJ2-2	CASSFVPGSFTGELFF
TRBV7-2	TRBJ1-2	CASSLELVGGYTF
TRBV10-1	TRBJ2-2	CASSSSANTGELFF
TRBV2	TRBJ2-3	CASSPERTGTTDTQYF
TRBV6-6	TRBJ2-7	CASSPTSAGEQYF
TRBV7-2	TRBJ1-2	CASSSTGGNYGYTF
TRBV7-8	TRBJ1-5	CASSPAEDYSNQPQHF
TRBV5-6	TRBJ2-1	CASSTLAGGNNEQFF
TRBV5-1	TRBJ2-7	CASSFETSVGEQYF
TRBV10-3	TRBJ2-5	CAIRETGEETQYF
TRBV5-1	TRBJ1-1	CASSLGGTANRAGAFF
TRBV30	TRBJ2-7	CAWGQGDEQYF
TRBV20-1	TRBJ2-5	CSARDDQTQYF
TRBV4-1	TRBJ2-2	CASRPQVGSNTGELFF
TRBV6-1	TRBJ1-3	CASSAELTGGSGNTIYF
TRBV27	TRBJ1-1	CASSQFPGQGARGTEAFF
TRBV18	TRBJ1-1	CASSPPPVFGNTEAFF
TRBV14	TRBJ2-7	CASSQRSSGGLDEQYF
TRBV9	TRBJ1-3	CASSLDSSSGNTIYF
TRBV9	TRBJ2-3	CASSVGYVGTDTQYF
TRBV6-6	TRBJ1-1	CASRRGVDVNTEAFF
TRBV5-1	TRBJ2-7	CASSLGSGSVDEQYF
TRBV7-9	TRBJ2-7	CASSLGTGASEQYF
TRBV6-5	TRBJ1-2	CALRTGYGYTF
TRBV7-2	TRBJ1-4	CASSARRQGQEKLFF
TRBV7-9	TRBJ2-5	CASSLAFTGPETQYF
TRBV19	TRBJ1-5	CASSYRGSRSNQPQHF
TRBV5-1	TRBJ2-1	CASRASGRRGVTEQFF
TRBV19	TRBJ2-2	CASSKTSGRSTGELFF
TRBV7-9	TRBJ1-5	CASSFGTGSRNQPQHF